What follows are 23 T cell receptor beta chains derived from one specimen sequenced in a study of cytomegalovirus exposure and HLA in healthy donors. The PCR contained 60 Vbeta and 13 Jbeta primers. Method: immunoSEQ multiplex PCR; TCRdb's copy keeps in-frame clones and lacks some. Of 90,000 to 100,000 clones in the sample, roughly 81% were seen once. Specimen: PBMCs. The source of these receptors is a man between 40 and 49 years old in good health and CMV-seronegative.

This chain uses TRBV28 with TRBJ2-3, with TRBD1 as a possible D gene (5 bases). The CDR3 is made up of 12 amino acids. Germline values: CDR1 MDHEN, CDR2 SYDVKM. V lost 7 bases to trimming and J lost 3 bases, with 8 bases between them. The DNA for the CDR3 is TGTGCCAGCAATGGGGCAACAGATACGCAGTATTTT. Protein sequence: CASNGATDTQYF.

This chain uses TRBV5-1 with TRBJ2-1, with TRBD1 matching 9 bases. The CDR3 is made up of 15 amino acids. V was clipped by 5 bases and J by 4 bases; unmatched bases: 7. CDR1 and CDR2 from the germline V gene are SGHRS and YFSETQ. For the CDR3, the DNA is TGCGCCAGCAGATCGACAGGGGGTAGTTACAATGAGCAGTTCTTC. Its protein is CASRSTGGSYNEQFF.

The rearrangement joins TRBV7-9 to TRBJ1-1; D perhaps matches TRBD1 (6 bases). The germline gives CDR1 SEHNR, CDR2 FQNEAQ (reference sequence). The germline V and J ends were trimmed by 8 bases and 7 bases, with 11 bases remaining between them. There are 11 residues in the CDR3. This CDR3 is CASPGDNEAFF. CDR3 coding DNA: TGTGCCAGCCCTGGGGACAATGAAGCTTTCTTT.

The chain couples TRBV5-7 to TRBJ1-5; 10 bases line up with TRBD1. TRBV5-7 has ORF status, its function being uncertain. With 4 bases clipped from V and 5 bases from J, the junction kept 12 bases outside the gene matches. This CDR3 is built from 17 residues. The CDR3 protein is CASSPDRGPEAYQPQHF. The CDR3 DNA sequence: TGTGCCAGCAGCCCAGACAGGGGGCCTGAGGCTTATCAGCCCCAGCATTTT.

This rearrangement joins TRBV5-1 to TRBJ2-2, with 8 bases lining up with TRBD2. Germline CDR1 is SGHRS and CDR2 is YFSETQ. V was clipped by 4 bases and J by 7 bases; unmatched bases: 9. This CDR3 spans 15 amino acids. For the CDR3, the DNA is TGCGCCAGCAGCCTCGGCGGGGGGCAGGACGGGGAGCTGTTTTTT. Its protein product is CASSLGGGQDGELFF.

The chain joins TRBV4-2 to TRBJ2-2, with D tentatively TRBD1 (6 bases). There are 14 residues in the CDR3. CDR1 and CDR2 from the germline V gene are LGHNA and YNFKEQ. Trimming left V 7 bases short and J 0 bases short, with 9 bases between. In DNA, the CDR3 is TGTGCCAGCACTCCAGGGGCGAACACCGGGGAGCTGTTTTTT. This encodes CASTPGANTGELFF.

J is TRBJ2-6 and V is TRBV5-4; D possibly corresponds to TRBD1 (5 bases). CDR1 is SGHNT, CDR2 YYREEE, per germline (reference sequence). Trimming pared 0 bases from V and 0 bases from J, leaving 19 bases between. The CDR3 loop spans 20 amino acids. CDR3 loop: CASSLGGLGTLSSGANVLTF. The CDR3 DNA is TGTGCCAGCAGCTTGGGGGGCTTGGGCACATTGAGCTCTGGGGCCAACGTCCTGACTTTC.

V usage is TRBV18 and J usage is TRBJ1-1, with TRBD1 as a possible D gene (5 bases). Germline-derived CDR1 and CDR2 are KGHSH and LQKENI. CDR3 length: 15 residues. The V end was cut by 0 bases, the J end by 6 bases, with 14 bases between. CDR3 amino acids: CASSPPTGWGAEAFF. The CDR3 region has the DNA TGTGCCAGCTCACCACCCACTGGCTGGGGCGCTGAAGCTTTCTTT.

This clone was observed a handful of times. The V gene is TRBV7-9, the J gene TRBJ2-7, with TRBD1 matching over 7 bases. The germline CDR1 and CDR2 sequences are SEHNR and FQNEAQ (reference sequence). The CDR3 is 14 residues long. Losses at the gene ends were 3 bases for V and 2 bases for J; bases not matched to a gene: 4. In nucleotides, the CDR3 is TGTGCCAGCAGCTTCCCCGGACAGGCCTACGAGCAGTACTTC. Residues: CASSFPGQAYEQYF.

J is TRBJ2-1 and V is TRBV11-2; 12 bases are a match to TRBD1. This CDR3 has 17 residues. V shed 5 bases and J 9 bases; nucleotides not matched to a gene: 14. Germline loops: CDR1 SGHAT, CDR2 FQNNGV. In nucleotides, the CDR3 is TGTGCCAGCAGCAACGACCAGGGACAGGGGGCGCGGAGTGAGCAGTTCTTC. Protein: CASSNDQGQGARSEQFF. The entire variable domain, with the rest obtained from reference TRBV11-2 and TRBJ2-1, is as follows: EAGVAQSPRYKIIEKRQSVAFWCNPISGHATLYWYQQILGQGPKLLIQFQNNGVVDDSQLPKDRFSAERLKGVDSTLKIQPAKLEDSAVYLCASSNDQGQGARSEQFFGPGTRLTVL.

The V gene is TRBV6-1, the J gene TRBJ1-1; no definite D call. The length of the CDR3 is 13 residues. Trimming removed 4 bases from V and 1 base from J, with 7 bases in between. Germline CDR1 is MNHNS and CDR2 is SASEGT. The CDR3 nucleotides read TGTGCCAGCAGTGTGGCGGGGAACACTGAAGCTTTCTTT. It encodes CASSVAGNTEAFF.

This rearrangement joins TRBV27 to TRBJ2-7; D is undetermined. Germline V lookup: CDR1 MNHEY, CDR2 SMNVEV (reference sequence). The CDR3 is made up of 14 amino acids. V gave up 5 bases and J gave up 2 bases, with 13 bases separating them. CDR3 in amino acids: CASSRTSIPYEQYF. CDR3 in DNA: TGTGCCAGCAGTCGTACTTCTATCCCCTACGAGCAGTACTTC.

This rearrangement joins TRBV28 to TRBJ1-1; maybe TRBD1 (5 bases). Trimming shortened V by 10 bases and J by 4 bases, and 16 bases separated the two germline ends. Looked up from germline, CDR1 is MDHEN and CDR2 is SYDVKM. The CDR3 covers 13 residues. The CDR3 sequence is CANHRLSSTEAFF. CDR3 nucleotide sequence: TGTGCCAACCACAGGCTCTCTAGCACTGAAGCTTTCTTT.

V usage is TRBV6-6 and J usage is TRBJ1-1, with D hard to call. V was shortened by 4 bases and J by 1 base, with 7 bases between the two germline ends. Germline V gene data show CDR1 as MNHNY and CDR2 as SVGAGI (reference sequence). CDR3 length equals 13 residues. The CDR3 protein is CASSLSGNTEAFF. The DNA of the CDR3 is TGTGCCAGCAGTTTGTCCGGGAACACTGAAGCTTTCTTT.

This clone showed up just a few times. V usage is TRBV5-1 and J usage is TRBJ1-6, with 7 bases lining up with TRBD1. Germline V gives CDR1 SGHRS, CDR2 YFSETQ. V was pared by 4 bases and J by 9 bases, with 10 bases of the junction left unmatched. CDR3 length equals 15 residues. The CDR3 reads CASSGGTAEGSPLHF. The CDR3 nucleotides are TGCGCCAGCAGCGGAGGGACAGCGGAAGGTTCACCCCTCCACTTT.

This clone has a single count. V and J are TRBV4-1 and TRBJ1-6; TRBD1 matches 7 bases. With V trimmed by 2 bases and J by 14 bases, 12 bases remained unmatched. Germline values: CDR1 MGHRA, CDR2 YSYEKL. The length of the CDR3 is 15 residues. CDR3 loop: CASSQTGTAEKSLHF. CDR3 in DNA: TGCGCCAGCAGCCAAACCGGGACAGCCGAAAAGTCCCTCCACTTT.

The CDR3 DNA reads TGTGCCAGCAAGGGACAGTACTACGAGCAGTACTTC. This sequence encodes CASKGQYYEQYF. V usage is TRBV2 and J usage is TRBJ2-7; TRBD1 agrees at 7 bases. The CDR3 runs 12 residues. J was trimmed by 3 bases and V by 7 bases; bases with no gene match: 3. Germline CDR1 and CDR2: SNHLY and FYNNEI.

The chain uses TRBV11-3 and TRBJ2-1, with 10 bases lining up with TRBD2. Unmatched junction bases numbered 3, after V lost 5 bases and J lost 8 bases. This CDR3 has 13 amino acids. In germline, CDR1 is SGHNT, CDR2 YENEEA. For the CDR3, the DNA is TGTGCCAGCAGCCCCGGGACTAGCGATGAGCAGTTCTTC. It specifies CASSPGTSDEQFF.

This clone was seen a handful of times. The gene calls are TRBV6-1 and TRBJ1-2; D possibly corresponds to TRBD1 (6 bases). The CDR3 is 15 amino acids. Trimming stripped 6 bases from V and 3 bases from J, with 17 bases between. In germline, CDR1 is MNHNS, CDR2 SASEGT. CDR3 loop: CASRGGGGLDYGYTF. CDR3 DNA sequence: TGTGCCAGCAGGGGGGGCGGGGGGCTGGACTATGGCTACACCTTC.

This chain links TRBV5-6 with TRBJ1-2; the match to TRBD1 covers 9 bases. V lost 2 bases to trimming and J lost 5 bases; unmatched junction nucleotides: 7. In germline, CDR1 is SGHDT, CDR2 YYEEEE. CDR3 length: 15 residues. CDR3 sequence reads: CASSFWDRVGYGYTF. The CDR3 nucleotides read TGTGCCAGCAGCTTCTGGGACAGGGTAGGGTATGGCTACACCTTC.

CDR3 protein: CASSQVHGGEEAFF. CDR3 DNA: TGCGCCAGCAGCCAAGTTCATGGAGGGGAAGAAGCTTTCTTT. The rearrangement joins TRBV4-1 to TRBJ1-1; D is possibly TRBD1 (5 bases). The CDR3 loop spans 14 amino acids. The V gene's germline CDR1 is MGHRA and CDR2 YSYEKL. Trimming stripped 1 base from V and 8 bases from J, with 14 bases between.

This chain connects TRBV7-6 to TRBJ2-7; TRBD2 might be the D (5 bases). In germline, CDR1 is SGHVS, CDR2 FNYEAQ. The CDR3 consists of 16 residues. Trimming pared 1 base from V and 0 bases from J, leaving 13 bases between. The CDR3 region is CASSLGEWKSSYEQYF. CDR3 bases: TGTGCCAGCAGCTTAGGGGAGTGGAAAAGCTCCTACGAGCAGTACTTC.

The CDR3 is CASRTTGISEQYF. CDR3 nucleotides: TGCGCCAGCAGGACTACAGGGATTAGCGAGCAGTACTTC. The chain recombines TRBV10-2 with TRBJ2-7; possible D gene TRBD1, 6 bases. The CDR3 covers 13 residues. Germline V gene data show CDR1 as WSHSY and CDR2 as SAAADI. Trimming left V 6 bases short and J 6 bases short, with 15 bases between.